This T cell receptor (beta chain) was documented in a study of T cell responses to AZD1222 COVID-19 vaccine. This table comes from immunoSEQ multiplex PCR, and its TCRdb copy is limited to in-frame clones, with some not included. The sample includes 140,000 to 150,000 clones, about 90% of them seen just once. The CDR3 sequence is 11 residues long. V was trimmed by 2 bases and J by 9 bases, leaving 8 bases between them. CDR1 is GTSNPN, CDR2 SVGIG, per germline (reference sequence). Details on this clone: What it binds is not known.

Findings and limits, study-wide: Spike-wide vaccine-associated CD4 TCRs dominated at 160-218 and 743-854. Per reports, nearly half of all spike-specific TCRs target regions that are unmutated in variants. A mostly white British donor set with more females was recruited, and clonal diversity was possibly underestimated.

This clonotype originated in an adult who received the AZD1222 COVID-19 vaccine. The sequences come from peripheral blood, collected 28 days after the second AZD1222 dose. This chain links TRBV30 with TRBJ1-5, with no clear D. The DNA of the CDR3 is TGTGCCTGGAGTTCCTTAGGGCCCCAGCATTTT. This translates into CAWSSLGPQHF.